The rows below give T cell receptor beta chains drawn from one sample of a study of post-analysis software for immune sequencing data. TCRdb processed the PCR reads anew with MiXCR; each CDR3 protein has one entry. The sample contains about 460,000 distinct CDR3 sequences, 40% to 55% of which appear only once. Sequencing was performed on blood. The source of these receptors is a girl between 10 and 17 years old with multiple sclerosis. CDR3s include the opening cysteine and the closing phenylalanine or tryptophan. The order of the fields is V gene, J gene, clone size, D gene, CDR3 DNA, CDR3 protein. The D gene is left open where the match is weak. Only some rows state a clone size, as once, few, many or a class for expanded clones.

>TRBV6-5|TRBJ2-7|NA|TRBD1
TGTGCCAGCTTTAAAAGTGGGACAGGGATCCGCGAGCAGTACTTC
CASFKSGTGIREQYF
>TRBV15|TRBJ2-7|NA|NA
TGTGCCACCAGCAGAGAGGGTCAGGTCCTCTCCTACGAGCAGTACTTC
CATSREGQVLSYEQYF
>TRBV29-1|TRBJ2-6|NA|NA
TGCAGCGTTGAATTGCGCGGAAAGCCCTCTGGGGCCAACGTCCTGACTTTC
CSVELRGKPSGANVLTF
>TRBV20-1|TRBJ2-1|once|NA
TGCAGTGCTAGACGGGGGAGAGGGTCCTACAATGAGCAGTTCTTC
CSARRGRGSYNEQFF
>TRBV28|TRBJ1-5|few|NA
TGTGCCAGCAGCGTCAATCAGCCCCAGCATTTT
CASSVNQPQHF
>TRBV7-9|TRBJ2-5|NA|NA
TGTGCCAGCAGCTTTAGTCGGGAGCAAGAGACCCAGTACTTC
CASSFSREQETQYF
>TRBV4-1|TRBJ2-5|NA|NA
TGCACCAGCAGCCAACGTTTGGACAGGGAGGGTGATCGAGAGGCCCAGTACTTC
CTSSQRLDREGDREAQYF
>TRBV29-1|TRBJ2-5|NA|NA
TGCAGCGTTTCTCGCCAAGAGACCCAGTACTTC
CSVSRQETQYF
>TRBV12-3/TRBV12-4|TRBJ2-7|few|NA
TGTGCCAGCAGTTGGCCCGAAGCCGAGCAGTACTTC
CASSWPEAEQYF
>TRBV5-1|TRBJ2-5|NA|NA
TGCGCCAGCAGCTTCCTATTAACCTCAGGGGCCCAAGAGACCCAGTACTTC
CASSFLLTSGAQETQYF
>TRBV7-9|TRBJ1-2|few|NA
TGTGCCAGCAGCTTAAGGTCGACACTCCTCCATTATGGCTACACCTTC
CASSLRSTLLHYGYTF
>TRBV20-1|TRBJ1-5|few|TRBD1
TGCAGTGCCCAATGGACAGGTCACTCCGGGAATAGCAATCAGCCCCAGCATTTT
CSAQWTGHSGNSNQPQHF
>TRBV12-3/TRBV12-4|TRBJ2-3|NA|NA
TGTGCCAGCAGGCCCCAGGAGGTGATCACAGATACGCAGTATTTT
CASRPQEVITDTQYF
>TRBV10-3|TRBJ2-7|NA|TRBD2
TGTGCCATCAGCGGACGGAGCGGGAGGTTTATCAACGAGCAGTACTTC
CAISGRSGRFINEQYF
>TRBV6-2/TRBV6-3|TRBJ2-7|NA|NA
TGTGCCAGCAGTACGCCAGCCGGGAACTCCTACGAGCAGTACTTC
CASSTPAGNSYEQYF
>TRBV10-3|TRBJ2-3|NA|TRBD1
TGTGCCAGCCAGACAGGGCCAGATACGCAGTATTTT
CASQTGPDTQYF
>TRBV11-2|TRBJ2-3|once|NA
TGTGCCAGCAGCTTAGCCCCGGGCGCGGATACGCAGTATTTT
CASSLAPGADTQYF
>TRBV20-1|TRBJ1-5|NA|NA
TGCAGTGCCGCGGGGGGCAGGGGCGGTCAGCCCCAGCATTTT
CSAAGGRGGQPQHF
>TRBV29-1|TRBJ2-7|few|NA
TGCAGCGTTGGTCTGGCAGGGGAGGGCGAGCAGTACTTC
CSVGLAGEGEQYF
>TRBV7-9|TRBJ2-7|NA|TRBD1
TGTGCCAGCAGCTTAGGGGACAGGCTCAACGAGCAGTACTTC
CASSLGDRLNEQYF
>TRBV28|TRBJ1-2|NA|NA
TGTGCCAGCAGTTTATGGGACAACTATGGCTACACCTTC
CASSLWDNYGYTF
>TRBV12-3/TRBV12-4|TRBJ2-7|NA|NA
TGTGCCAGCAGACCCTCCGACCAATACAATGAGCAGTACTTC
CASRPSDQYNEQYF
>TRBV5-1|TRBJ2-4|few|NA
TGCGCCAGCAGCTTGGCGGGAGCGAACATTCAGTACTTC
CASSLAGANIQYF
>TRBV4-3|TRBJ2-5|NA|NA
TGCGCCAGCAGCCAAGATAGGGGGGGAGAGACCCAGTACTTC
CASSQDRGGETQYF
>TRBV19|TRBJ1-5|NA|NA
TGTGCCAGTAGCCTAAGAGGGGGGGAGGATCAGCCCCAGCATTTT
CASSLRGGEDQPQHF
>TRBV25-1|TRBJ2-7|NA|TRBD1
TGTGCCAGCACTGGGACAGGGTCCTACGGGCAGTACTTC
CASTGTGSYGQYF
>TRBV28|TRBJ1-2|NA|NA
TGTGCCAGCAGTGCCCTCGGGGAATCCTATGGCTACACCTTC
CASSALGESYGYTF
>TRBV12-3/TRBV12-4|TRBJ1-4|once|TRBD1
TGTGCCAGCAGTTTTAGGACAGGGGAATTCGTGTATGAAAAACTGTTTTTT
CASSFRTGEFVYEKLFF
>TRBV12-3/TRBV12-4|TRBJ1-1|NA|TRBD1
TGTGCCAGCAGTCGGGGACAGGGGTTTATGAACACTGAAGCTTTCTTT
CASSRGQGFMNTEAFF
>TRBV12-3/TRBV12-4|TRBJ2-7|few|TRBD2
TGTGCCAGCAGCTGGACTAGCGGGAGTGGGGAGCAGTACTTC
CASSWTSGSGEQYF
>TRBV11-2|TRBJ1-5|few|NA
TGTGCCAGCAGCTTGGACTCAGGGGGCAATCAGCCCCAGCATTTT
CASSLDSGGNQPQHF
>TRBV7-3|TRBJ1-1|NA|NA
TGTGCCAGCAGCTTAATACAGGGTGCGTCTGAAGCTTTCTTT
CASSLIQGASEAFF
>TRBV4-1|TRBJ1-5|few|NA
TGCGCCAGCAGCCAAGATGAGGCCACCAATCAGCCCCAGCATTTT
CASSQDEATNQPQHF
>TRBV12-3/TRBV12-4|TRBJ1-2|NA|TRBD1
TGTGCCAGCACCTACGGGACAGCCTATGGCTACACCTTC
CASTYGTAYGYTF
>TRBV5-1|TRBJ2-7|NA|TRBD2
TGCGCCAGCAGCTCCAGCGGGATCCCCTACGAGCAGTACTTC
CASSSSGIPYEQYF
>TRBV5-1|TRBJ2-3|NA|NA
TGCGCCAGCAGCTTCGTCGGTACTAGCACAGATACGCAGTATTTT
CASSFVGTSTDTQYF
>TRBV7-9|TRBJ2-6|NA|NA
TGTGCCAGCAGCTCAACCAGGGCCTCACCTGGGGCCAACGTCCTGACTTTC
CASSSTRASPGANVLTF
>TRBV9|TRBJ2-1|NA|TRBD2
TGTGCCAGCAGCGTAACCTCAACACAGACTAGCGGGAGAGGAGATGAGCAGTTCTTC
CASSVTSTQTSGRGDEQFF
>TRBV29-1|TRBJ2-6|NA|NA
TGCAGCGTTCGAGGAACAGGGTCTTCCGGGGCCAACGTCCTGACTTTC
CSVRGTGSSGANVLTF
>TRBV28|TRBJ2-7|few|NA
TGTGCCAGCAGCAATTCCGAGCAGTACTTC
CASSNSEQYF
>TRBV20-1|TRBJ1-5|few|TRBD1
TGCAGTGCTAGAGATAAATCGGGACAGGGGAGCCATCAGCCCCAGCATTTT
CSARDKSGQGSHQPQHF
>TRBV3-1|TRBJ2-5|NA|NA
TGTGCCAGCAGCCAAGAACGACTAGTCCGGGAGACCCAGTACTTC
CASSQERLVRETQYF
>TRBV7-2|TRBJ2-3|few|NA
TGTGCCAGCAGCTCCCGGCGGGACCGCACAGATACGCAGTATTTT
CASSSRRDRTDTQYF
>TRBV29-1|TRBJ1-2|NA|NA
TGCAGCGTACTCTTCAGGGAAGGTAGCACTAACTATGGCTACACCTTC
CSVLFREGSTNYGYTF
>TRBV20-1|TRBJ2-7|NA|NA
TGCAGTGCTCCCCAGGGTTACGAGCAGTACTTC
CSAPQGYEQYF
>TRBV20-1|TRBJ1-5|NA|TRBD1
TGCAGTGCTGCCCCGGACAGGGAGAGTCAGCCCCAGCATTTT
CSAAPDRESQPQHF
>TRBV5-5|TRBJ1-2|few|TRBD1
TGTGCCAGCAGCCCCCCAATACAGGGGGCAGGTGGCTACACCTTC
CASSPPIQGAGGYTF
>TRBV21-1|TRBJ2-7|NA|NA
TGTGCCAGCAGCAAAATTATACGGGGGCACCAAGAGAGGATCTACGAGCAGTACTTC
CASSKIIRGHQERIYEQYF
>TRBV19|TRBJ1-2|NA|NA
TGTGCCAGTAGTGACCGACCGGTCTATGGCTACACCTTC
CASSDRPVYGYTF
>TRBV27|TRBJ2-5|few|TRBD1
TGTGCCAGCAGTCCCAACAGGGGATCAGAGACCCAGTACTTC
CASSPNRGSETQYF
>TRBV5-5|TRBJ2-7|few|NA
TGTGCCAGCAGCGTCCCCGGGCCCCAGGGTATCTACGAGCAGTACTTC
CASSVPGPQGIYEQYF
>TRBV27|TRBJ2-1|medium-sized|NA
TGTGCCAGCAGTTTAGAGCGAGCCCAAACCAATGAGCAGTTCTTC
CASSLERAQTNEQFF